Below, 23 T cell receptor beta chains from the same sample are listed, as sequenced in a study of T cell responses to AZD1222 COVID-19 vaccine. Data came from immunoSEQ multiplex PCR; TCRdb stores just in-frame clones and leaves some out. The table has roughly 70,000 clones, roughly 82% seen once. The starting material was peripheral blood, obtained on day 0 of AZD1222 vaccination. Receptor source: an adult in good health.

This clone was counted a single time. The chain combines TRBV19 with TRBJ1-5, with TRBD1 identical over 8 bases. The CDR3 consists of 16 residues. The germline CDR1 and CDR2 sequences are LNHDA and SQIVND (reference sequence). Trimming cost V 4 bases and J 2 bases; bases outside gene matches: 7. In nucleotides, the CDR3 is TGTGCCAGTAGTAGCCAGGGGGCTGGGGGCAATCAGCCCCAGCATTTT. Amino acids: CASSSQGAGGNQPQHF. The complete variable domain, with remaining parts taken from reference TRBV19 and TRBJ1-5, reads DGGITQSPKYLFRKEGQNVTLSCEQNLNHDAMYWYRQDPGQGLRLIYYSQIVNDFQKGDIAEGYSVSREKKESFPLTVTSAQKNPTAFYLCASSSQGAGGNQPQHFGDGTRLSIL.

The chain uses TRBV30 and TRBJ1-1; D gene ambiguous. Germline-derived CDR1 and CDR2 are GTSNPN and SVGIG (reference sequence). V shed 2 bases and J shed 5 bases, with 3 bases lying between them. The CDR3 extends over 10 amino acids. CDR3 coding DNA: TGTGCCTGGAGTTATACTGAAGCTTTCTTT. Its protein is CAWSYTEAFF.

This clone was counted once. The V call is TRBV5-1, the J call TRBJ2-1; possible D gene TRBD2, 6 bases. Between the trimmed V and J ends, which lost 2 bases and 2 bases, there was a span of 11 bases. CDR3 length: 15 amino acids. Germline lookup yields CDR1 SGHRS and CDR2 YFSETQ. The CDR3 nucleotides read TGCGCCAGCAGCTTTTGGCGGGGAACCTACAATGAGCAGTTCTTC. This gives the protein CASSFWRGTYNEQFF.

This rearrangement joins TRBV5-1 to TRBJ1-3; the D gene is possibly TRBD1 (5 bases). Germline loops: CDR1 SGHRS, CDR2 YFSETQ. CDR3 length: 16 residues. V shed 4 bases and J shed 0 bases, with 14 bases lying between them. As DNA, the CDR3 is TGCGCCAGCAGCCCGTTGCCAGGGAACTCTGGAAACACCATATATTTT. It encodes CASSPLPGNSGNTIYF.

The table lists this clone with a few counts. The chain recombines TRBV7-2 with TRBJ2-1; 8 nucleotides line up with TRBD2. The trim removed 4 bases at V and 3 bases at J, leaving 2 bases unmatched. The CDR3 runs to 14 residues. Per the germline V gene, CDR1 is SGHTA and CDR2 is FQGNSA. The CDR3 DNA reads as TGTGCCAGCAGCTCGGGGGGGTTCTACAATGAGCAGTTCTTC. Amino acids: CASSSGGFYNEQFF.

CDR3 in amino acids: CASLGQIQETQYF. The CDR3 nucleotides are TGTGCCAGCCTAGGCCAAATCCAAGAGACCCAGTACTTC. This chain links TRBV2 with TRBJ2-5; D is unresolved. Germline V gene lookup returns CDR1 SNHLY and CDR2 FYNNEI. The CDR3 sequence is 13 residues long. Trimming took off 8 bases at V and 1 base at J, with 11 bases between the two ends. The full variable domain, completed using reference TRBV2 and TRBJ2-5, is EPEVTQTPSHQVTQMGQEVILRCVPISNHLYFYWYRQILGQKVEFLVSFYNNEISEKSEIFDDQFSVERPDGSNFTLKIRSTKLEDSAMYFCASLGQIQETQYFGPGTRLLVL.

The V and J genes are TRBV2 and TRBJ1-6; 7 nucleotides match TRBD1. The germline V gene encodes CDR1 SNHLY and CDR2 FYNNEI. V gave up 7 bases and J gave up 5 bases; unmatched junction bases: 17. CDR3 length equals 18 residues. The CDR3 DNA is TGTGCCAGCATTTATTGGTTGTCAAGACAGGGCCATAATTCACCCCTCCACTTT. This translates into CASIYWLSRQGHNSPLHF.

The rearrangement links TRBV6-5 to TRBJ2-7, with D possibly matching TRBD2 (5 bases). This CDR3 comprises 15 residues. The V gene lost 5 bases and the J gene lost 1 base, with 15 bases spanning the gap. CDR1 and CDR2 from the germline V gene are MNHEY and SVGAGI. CDR3 region: CASSPDAGRSYEQYF. In DNA form, the CDR3 reads TGTGCCAGCAGTCCCGACGCGGGTCGGTCCTACGAGCAGTACTTC.

The chain combines TRBV24-1 with TRBJ2-3, with TRBD1 matching 7 bases. V lost 6 bases and J lost 2; bases outside the gene matches: 7. Per the germline V gene, CDR1 is KGHDR and CDR2 is SFDVKD. The CDR3 is made up of 15 amino acids. CDR3 sequence reads: CATSSGTAFTDTQYF. DNA of the CDR3: TGTGCCACCAGTTCCGGGACAGCATTCACAGATACGCAGTATTTT.

The rearrangement links TRBV27 to TRBJ2-5; 9 bases are shared with TRBD2. This CDR3 is 18 amino acids long. The V gene end was trimmed by 8 bases and the J gene end by 5 bases; junction bases not matched to a gene: 21. Germline-derived CDR1 and CDR2 are MNHEY and SMNVEV (reference sequence). DNA for the CDR3: TGTGCCAGCCGTTCCATAGCGGGGGCGGCCACTCGACGGGAGACCCAGTACTTC. It encodes CASRSIAGAATRRETQYF.

The chain carries TRBV12-3 or TRBV12-4 and TRBJ2-7; tentatively, D is TRBD1 (6 bases). The CDR3 loop spans 13 amino acids. Trimming took off 6 bases at V and 4 bases at J, with 13 bases between the two ends. Here the CDR3 reads CASSLLRGYEQYF. The CDR3 DNA is TGTGCCAGCAGCTTACTCAGGGGTTACGAGCAGTACTTC.

This clone came up a few times. This chain connects TRBV7-2 to TRBJ2-7; D is tentatively TRBD1 or TRBD2 (6 bases each). Germline assignment: CDR1 SGHTA and CDR2 FQGNSA. The CDR3 totals 16 residues. V lost 1 base to trimming and J lost 4 bases, with 17 bases between them. The CDR3 loop is CASSLDLGGWDYEQYF. The CDR3 DNA sequence: TGTGCCAGCAGCTTAGACCTAGGGGGGTGGGATTACGAGCAGTACTTC. Variable domain in full (rest from reference TRBV7-2 and TRBJ2-7): GAGVSQSPSNKVTEKGKDVELRCDPISGHTALYWYRQSLGQGLEFLIYFQGNSAPDKSGLPSDRFSAERTGGSVSTLTIQRTQQEDSAVYLCASSLDLGGWDYEQYFGPGTRLTVT.

The sample holds one count of this clone. V is TRBV19 and J is TRBJ1-6; 7 bases match TRBD1. Germline V gene sequence: CDR1 LNHDA, CDR2 SQIVND (reference sequence). This CDR3 spans 14 amino acids. J was trimmed by 7 bases and V by 6 bases; bases with no gene match: 6. The CDR3 protein is CASSWTGSNSPLHF. DNA of the CDR3: TGTGCCAGTAGCTGGACAGGTTCCAATTCACCCCTCCACTTT. The full variable domain, rest sourced from reference TRBV19 and TRBJ1-6, is DGGITQSPKYLFRKEGQNVTLSCEQNLNHDAMYWYRQDPGQGLRLIYYSQIVNDFQKGDIAEGYSVSREKKESFPLTVTSAQKNPTAFYLCASSWTGSNSPLHFGNGTRLTVT.

The chain is built from TRBV12-3 or TRBV12-4 and TRBJ1-3, with a weak D call TRBD1 (6 bases). This CDR3 comprises 13 residues. The V end was cut by 5 bases, the J end by 10 bases, with 15 bases between. In DNA, the CDR3 is TGTGCCAGCAGTGACAATCAGGGGAGGACCATATATTTT. Its protein is CASSDNQGRTIYF.

This clone was counted only a few times. The chain employs TRBV7-2 and TRBJ2-7; 15 nucleotides align to TRBD2. This CDR3 contains 18 residues. Trimming took 5 bases from V and 0 from J; bases not matched to a gene: 8. From germline, CDR1 is SGHTA and CDR2 FQGNSA. CDR3 sequence (DNA): TGTGCCAGCAGCATCAAGGGGACTAGCGGGGGGTACTCCTACGAGCAGTACTTC. Protein: CASSIKGTSGGYSYEQYF.

CDR3 region: CASSRRGASEQYF. The CDR3 DNA reads TGTGCCAGCAGCCGCCGCGGGGCGTCCGAGCAGTACTTC. This chain links TRBV6-2 or TRBV6-3 with TRBJ2-7; the D gene is possibly TRBD2 (6 bases). CDR1 MNHEY and CDR2 SVGEGT come from the germline V gene. Deletions cut 6 bases from V and 6 bases from J, with 15 bases between. The CDR3 has 13 amino acids.

The V gene is TRBV5-4, the J gene TRBJ2-3, with a tentative D call TRBD2 (7 bases). The CDR3 length is 15 residues. The germline gives CDR1 SGHNT, CDR2 YYREEE (reference sequence). V lost 3 bases, J lost 3 bases, and 14 bases lay in between. The CDR3 region is CASSWGGAGTDTQYF. CDR3 DNA: TGTGCCAGCAGCTGGGGGGGGGCCGGGACAGATACGCAGTATTTT.

V is TRBV5-4 and J is TRBJ2-3; D may match TRBD1 or TRBD2 (5 bases each). Trimming cost V 6 bases and J 0 bases, with 17 bases left between them. Germline CDR1 reads SGHNT; CDR2 reads YYREEE (reference sequence). The CDR3 totals 16 residues. CDR3 loop: CASTRESGTSTDTQYF. CDR3 in DNA: TGTGCCAGCACCAGGGAAAGCGGAACTAGCACAGATACGCAGTATTTT.

This clone is a singleton in its sample. The chain has TRBV9 and TRBJ1-5; TRBD1 is a possible D gene (6 bases). The V end was cut by 1 base, the J end by 7 bases, with 9 bases between. The CDR3 has 13 residues. The germline V gene has CDR1 SGDLS and CDR2 YYNGEE. The CDR3 loop reads CASSVTGYQPQHF. CDR3 in DNA: TGTGCCAGCAGCGTAACAGGGTACCAGCCCCAGCATTTT.

The chain couples TRBV11-3 to TRBJ2-5; 9 bases match TRBD1. The germline gives CDR1 SGHNT, CDR2 YENEEA. This CDR3 contains 15 residues. The J segment lost 5 bases and the V segment lost 2 bases, leaving 6 bases of the junction unmatched. For the CDR3, the DNA is TGTGCCAGCAGCTTACGCCGGGACAGGGAGGAGACCCAGTACTTC. It codes for CASSLRRDREETQYF. Supplemented by reference TRBV11-3 and TRBJ2-5, the full variable domain reads EAGVVQSPRYKIIEKKQPVAFWCNPISGHNTLYWYLQNLGQGPELLIRYENEEAVDDSQLPKDRFSAERLKGVDSTLKIQPAELGDSAVYLCASSLRRDREETQYFGPGTRLLVL.

The chain carries TRBV6-1 and TRBJ2-2; tentative D call: TRBD1 (5 bases). V dropped 3 bases and J dropped 4 bases, with 6 bases sitting between them. The CDR3 extends over 13 amino acids. The germline CDR1 and CDR2 sequences are MNHNS and SASEGT. The CDR3 sequence is CASSDTGTGELFF. In nucleotides, the CDR3 is TGTGCCAGCAGTGATACAGGCACCGGGGAGCTGTTTTTT.

V usage is TRBV7-3 and J usage is TRBJ2-1; D may match TRBD1 or TRBD2 (5 bases each). The germline CDR1 and CDR2 sequences are SGHTA and FQGTGA. The CDR3 is made up of 14 amino acids. V was trimmed by 2 bases and J by 5 bases, leaving 10 bases between them. In DNA, the CDR3 is TGTGCCAGCAGCTTAGGGGGACCTCACAATGAGCAGTTCTTC. As protein: CASSLGGPHNEQFF.

This clone was counted between two and nine times. This rearrangement joins TRBV9 to TRBJ1-3; D remains ambiguous. This CDR3 comprises 14 residues. Between the trimmed V and J ends, which lost 2 bases and 0 bases, there was a span of 6 bases. Germline V gives CDR1 SGDLS, CDR2 YYNGEE. The DNA of the CDR3 is TGTGCCAGCAGCGTTGGCATCTCTGGAAACACCATATATTTT. This encodes CASSVGISGNTIYF.